These 10 T cell receptor beta chains were sequenced from one sample in a study of blood T cell repertoires in COVID-19. Measured with immunoSEQ multiplex PCR; TCRdb has only the in-frame clones, and not every one. The table includes over 20,000 clones, more than 85% detected once. What was sequenced was peripheral blood. Receptors were obtained from a human donor in a cohort sampled during active COVID-19.

The V gene is TRBV2, the J gene TRBJ2-3, with TRBD2 matching 9 bases. CDR1 and CDR2 from the germline V gene are SNHLY and FYNNEI. The J segment lost 1 base and the V segment lost 3 bases, leaving 8 bases of the junction unmatched. The CDR3 covers 17 residues. DNA of the CDR3: TGTGCCAGCAGTGAGCATAGGCGGGGGGGCGGCACAGATACGCAGTATTTT. Translation: CASSEHRRGGGTDTQYF.

V usage is TRBV27 and J usage is TRBJ2-3, with 11 bases identical to TRBD2. V shed 4 bases and J 6 bases; nucleotides not matched to a gene: 18. CDR1 and CDR2 (germline): MNHEY, SMNVEV (reference sequence). CDR3 length equals 19 residues. This CDR3 reads CASSSRYRELAGVGDTQYF. CDR3 in DNA: TGTGCCAGCAGTTCTCGTTATCGCGAACTAGCGGGGGTGGGGGATACGCAGTATTTT.

This chain joins TRBV24-1 and TRBJ1-2, with TRBD1 matching over 8 bases. Germline V gives CDR1 KGHDR, CDR2 SFDVKD. This CDR3 spans 14 amino acids. With V trimmed by 9 bases and J by 4 bases, 9 bases remained unmatched. CDR3 protein: CATSGQGNLYGYTF. CDR3 DNA: TGTGCCACCTCTGGACAGGGTAACCTCTATGGCTACACCTTC.

The chain has TRBV18 and TRBJ2-3; 8 nucleotides match TRBD1. The CDR3 covers 16 residues. Germline CDR1 is KGHSH and CDR2 is LQKENI. J was trimmed by 2 bases and V by 3 bases; bases with no gene match: 7. The DNA for the CDR3 is TGTGCCAGCTCACCCCCCCGGGACAGGTTCACAGATACGCAGTATTTT. Translation: CASSPPRDRFTDTQYF.

V usage is TRBV5-1 and J usage is TRBJ1-2; no clear D. This CDR3 is built from 16 residues. V was clipped by 4 bases and J by 4 bases, with 20 bases between them. Germline-derived CDR1 and CDR2 are SGHRS and YFSETQ. The CDR3 region has the DNA TGCGCCAGCAGCCACTCTGACACTAGCAGGCCCTATGGCTACACCTTC. Translating it yields CASSHSDTSRPYGYTF.

The CDR3 nucleotides are TGTGCCAGCAGTTTAGTCAGAGAGACCCAGTACTTC. Amino acid sequence: CASSLVRETQYF. The chain employs TRBV12-3 or TRBV12-4 and TRBJ2-5; D gene unclear. CDR3 length equals 12 residues. Trimming cost V 1 base and J 4 bases, with 4 bases left between them.

The rearrangement links TRBV9 to TRBJ2-7, with D tentatively TRBD2 (5 bases). The V end was cut by 0 bases, the J end by 3 bases, with 13 bases between. This CDR3 is 15 amino acids long. Germline CDR1 and CDR2: SGDLS and YYNGEE. CDR3 DNA: TGTGCCAGCAGCGTAGGGAGGACTTCCAACTACGAGCAGTACTTC. This codes for CASSVGRTSNYEQYF.

The V gene is TRBV6-1, the J gene TRBJ1-4, with D unclear. The CDR3 has 16 residues. CDR1 is MNHNS and CDR2 is SASEGT in the germline V gene. Trimming shortened V by 2 bases and J by 0 bases, and 10 bases separated the two germline ends. CDR3 sequence: CASSEKLFATNEKLFF. CDR3 sequence (DNA): TGTGCCAGCAGTGAAAAACTCTTTGCAACTAATGAAAAACTGTTTTTT.

V usage is TRBV20-1 and J usage is TRBJ2-1; perhaps TRBD1 as D (5 bases). V was clipped by 5 bases and J by 5 bases, with 25 bases between them. The CDR3 is made up of 17 amino acids. Germline V CDR1 and CDR2: DFQATT, SNEGSKA (reference sequence). DNA for the CDR3: TGCAGTGCTCGTGGCATAGCTAGGGGCCGGTATGACAATGAGCAGTTCTTC. As protein: CSARGIARGRYDNEQFF.

The chain joins TRBV7-2 to TRBJ1-6, with TRBD1 matching 7 bases. The CDR3 loop spans 16 amino acids. V dropped 4 bases and J dropped 5; count of bases not matched to a gene: 8. Germline CDR1 and CDR2: SGHTA and FQGNSA. In DNA form, the CDR3 reads TGTGCCAGCAGCTCAGGGGGGACAGTCGATAATTCACCCCTCCACTTT. This translates into CASSSGGTVDNSPLHF.